The T cell receptor (beta chain) described here comes from a study of blood T cell repertoires in COVID-19. Study in general: The origin of the acute and convalescent COVID-19 samples was the United States, Italy and Spain.

This clone was seen only a few times. Germline V gives CDR1 SGHAT, CDR2 FQNNGV. The CDR3 has 16 amino acids. V gave up 4 bases and J gave up 8 bases; unmatched junction bases: 14. Authors' analysis steps: Amplification with reference gene primers provided the estimates of nucleated cell counts. Using immunoSEQ multiplex PCR, the repertoire was profiled, and TCRdb retains in-frame clones only, with some absent. V, J and clone size are those of that table, while D and trimming were read from the DNA. The sample has around 230,000 clones, approximately 84% seen once. Participant-reported clinical history was the basis for cohort assignment. Cohort 3 donors counted as recovered after two negative PCRs, clearance, or resolved symptoms.

V and J are TRBV11-2 and TRBJ1-2; 9 positions agree with TRBD1. Input material: PBMCs or T cells enriched from blood (not recorded which). The receptor comes from a man aged 35-49 years who had recovered from COVID-19. CDR3 sequence (DNA): TGTGCCAGCAGCTCCCCAGCGGGACAGGGTGCGGAGGGCTACACCTTC. Residues: CASSSPAGQGAEGYTF. The whole variable domain, remainder taken from reference TRBV11-2 and TRBJ1-2, is EAGVAQSPRYKIIEKRQSVAFWCNPISGHATLYWYQQILGQGPKLLIQFQNNGVVDDSQLPKDRFSAERLKGVDSTLKIQPAKLEDSAVYLCASSSPAGQGAEGYTFGSGTRLTVV.